Following are 26 T cell receptor beta chains from one sample sequenced in a study of OX40 agonist ivuxolimab in advanced cancers. Measured with immunoSEQ multiplex PCR; TCRdb has only the in-frame clones, and not every one. The table records about 72,000 clones, over 80% of them present only once. The source material was CD4+ or CD8+ T cells sorted from blood, sampled in a trial of the OX40 agonist ivuxolimab. Receptor source: an adult with an advanced solid tumor such as melanoma, head and neck, liver or kidney cancer.

This rearrangement joins TRBV6-5 to TRBJ2-7; the match to TRBD1 covers 10 bases. This CDR3 contains 16 residues. CDR1 is MNHEY, CDR2 SVGAGI, per germline. Trimming removed 2 bases from V and 1 base from J; junction bases left unmatched: 5. The CDR3 DNA reads as TGTGCCAGCAGTTACCCCGGGACAGGGGTTTCCTACGAGCAGTACTTC. Protein: CASSYPGTGVSYEQYF.

This clone was seen a single time. CDR3 region: CASSVPGLAVQETQYF. The CDR3 DNA reads TGTGCCAGCAGCGTTCCGGGACTAGCGGTTCAAGAGACCCAGTACTTC. The genes are TRBV5-4 and TRBJ2-5; 11 bases fit TRBD2. CDR1 SGHNT and CDR2 YYREEE come from the germline V gene (reference sequence). This CDR3 has 16 amino acids. V lost 4 bases to trimming and J lost 2 bases; unmatched junction nucleotides: 7.

V and J are TRBV18 and TRBJ2-7; the D is unclear. There are 13 residues in the CDR3. Germline V gene sequence: CDR1 KGHSH, CDR2 LQKENI. V was cut by 3 bases and J by 7 bases, with 13 bases left in between. CDR3 in amino acids: CASSPFPDAEQYF. The DNA for the CDR3 is TGTGCCAGCTCACCCTTTCCGGATGCGGAGCAGTACTTC.

This rearrangement joins TRBV30 to TRBJ1-1, with 12 bases that match TRBD1. Germline values: CDR1 GTSNPN, CDR2 SVGIG (reference sequence). The CDR3 loop spans 12 amino acids. With V trimmed by 5 bases and J by 10 bases, 5 bases remained unmatched. CDR3 amino acids: CAWGDRGRPAFF. In DNA form, the CDR3 reads TGTGCCTGGGGGGACAGGGGGCGCCCAGCTTTCTTT. Variable domain in full (rest from reference TRBV30 and TRBJ1-1): SQTIHQWPATLVQPVGSPLSLECTVEGTSNPNLYWYRQAAGRGLQLLFYSVGIGQISSEVPQNLSASRPQDRQFILSSKKLLLSDSGFYLCAWGDRGRPAFFGQGTRLTVV.

The genes are TRBV4-3 and TRBJ2-3; D uncertain. The length of the CDR3 is 17 residues. The germline V gene encodes CDR1 LGHNA and CDR2 YSLEER. The germline V and J ends were trimmed by 1 base and 0 bases, with 14 bases remaining between them. For the CDR3, the DNA is TGCGCCAGCAGCCAAGTTATGGGGTTTACTAGCACAGATACGCAGTATTTT. Its translation is CASSQVMGFTSTDTQYF.

This chain uses TRBV5-6 with TRBJ1-3; TRBD1 is a possible D gene (5 bases). The CDR3 totals 15 residues. Germline values: CDR1 SGHDT, CDR2 YYEEEE. Trimming pared 4 bases from V and 6 bases from J, leaving 17 bases between. The CDR3 spells CASSPTGGVANTIYF. The DNA for the CDR3 is TGTGCCAGCAGCCCCACCGGGGGGGTGGCAAACACCATATATTTT.

The chain couples TRBV4-1 to TRBJ2-2; D call uncertain. The germline gives CDR1 MGHRA, CDR2 YSYEKL. The V end lost 1 base, the J end lost 6 bases, and 15 bases lay between the germline ends. The CDR3 contains 16 residues. Here the CDR3 reads CASSQALAAPPGELFF. CDR3 coding DNA: TGCGCCAGCAGCCAAGCCTTGGCGGCTCCTCCCGGGGAGCTGTTTTTT.

The J gene is TRBJ1-5, the V gene TRBV19; D is uncertain. V shed 1 base and J shed 3 bases, with 10 bases lying between them. The CDR3 consists of 15 residues. CDR1 and CDR2 from the germline V gene are LNHDA and SQIVND (reference sequence). The CDR3 sequence: CASSIGGSPNQPQHF. The CDR3 coding sequence is TGTGCCAGTAGTATAGGTGGCAGCCCCAATCAGCCCCAGCATTTT.

This clone turned up a few times. V usage is TRBV19 and J usage is TRBJ1-4; D unclear. V lost 7 bases and J 5 bases, leaving 11 bases between the germline ends. The CDR3 is 13 residues long. The germline V gene has CDR1 LNHDA and CDR2 SQIVND (reference sequence). In DNA form, the CDR3 reads TGTGCCAGTACTGTTAACCAGAATGAAAAACTGTTTTTT. Amino acid sequence: CASTVNQNEKLFF.

This sequence joins TRBV5-1 and TRBJ2-1, with 7 bases that match TRBD1. V shed 0 bases, J shed 5 bases, and the junction held 5 bases outside the gene matches. The V gene's germline CDR1 is SGHRS and CDR2 YFSETQ. The CDR3 consists of 15 residues. The CDR3, as DNA: TGCGCCAGCAGCTTGGGAGGGACAGTAAACAATGAGCAGTTCTTC. Translated, it gives CASSLGGTVNNEQFF. The variable domain in full, with the rest retrieved from reference TRBV5-1 and TRBJ2-1, is KAGVTQTPRYLIKTRGQQVTLSCSPISGHRSVSWYQQTPGQGLQFLFEYFSETQRNKGNFPGRFSGRQFSNSRSEMNVSTLELGDSALYLCASSLGGTVNNEQFFGPGTRLTVL.

This chain joins TRBV11-2 and TRBJ1-2; D gene unclear. The CDR3 is made up of 14 amino acids. V shed 0 bases and J shed 5 bases, with 10 bases lying between them. Germline V gives CDR1 SGHAT, CDR2 FQNNGV. CDR3 sequence (DNA): TGTGCCAGCAGCTTAGATAGGGCCGCGTATGGCTACACCTTC. It codes for CASSLDRAAYGYTF.

In this sample, this clone turned up once. This sequence joins TRBV5-1 and TRBJ2-2; D gene ambiguous. Trimming took off 1 base at V and 7 bases at J, with 11 bases between the two ends. Germline lookup yields CDR1 SGHRS and CDR2 YFSETQ. The CDR3 is made up of 14 amino acids. As DNA, the CDR3 is TGCGCCAGCAGCTTGTCCGTGGGCGACGGGGAGCTGTTTTTT. It is translated as CASSLSVGDGELFF.

The V call is TRBV5-1, the J call TRBJ2-1; D gene unclear. Germline V gene data show CDR1 as SGHRS and CDR2 as YFSETQ. V was shortened by 0 bases and J by 8 bases, with 9 bases between the two germline ends. The CDR3 loop spans 13 amino acids. The CDR3 is CASSLVQTHEQFF. The CDR3 region has the DNA TGCGCCAGCAGCTTGGTACAGACCCATGAGCAGTTCTTC.

This rearrangement joins TRBV15 to TRBJ1-3; D remains ambiguous. Germline V CDR1 and CDR2: LNHNV, YYDKDF (reference sequence). V lost 1 base, J lost 2 bases, and 9 bases lay in between. CDR3 size: 15 residues. CDR3 residues: CATSRVEEPGNTIYF. The CDR3 DNA sequence: TGTGCCACCAGCAGAGTTGAGGAACCTGGAAACACCATATATTTT.

The rearrangement links TRBV30 to TRBJ1-2; no definite D call. V was trimmed by 0 bases and J by 6 bases, leaving 14 bases between them. The CDR3 extends over 14 amino acids. Germline assignment: CDR1 GTSNPN and CDR2 SVGIG (reference sequence). The DNA for the CDR3 is TGTGCCTGGAGTGTACGATTGGTGACTAATGGCTACACCTTC. The encoded protein is CAWSVRLVTNGYTF.

This chain joins TRBV9 and TRBJ2-7; 10 bases map to TRBD2. CDR3 length: 15 amino acids. Trimming removed 0 bases from V and 5 bases from J; junction bases left unmatched: 5. The germline V gene has CDR1 SGDLS and CDR2 YYNGEE. Here the CDR3 DNA reads TGTGCCAGCAGCGTAGACCCTCTAGCGGGAGACGAGCAGTACTTC. Protein sequence: CASSVDPLAGDEQYF.

The genes are TRBV28 and TRBJ2-5; 7 positions match TRBD1. Germline loops: CDR1 MDHEN, CDR2 SYDVKM. The J segment lost 7 bases and the V segment lost 6 bases, leaving 17 bases of the junction unmatched. The CDR3 consists of 16 residues. CDR3 coding DNA: TGTGCCAGCAGCCCCGTGAGGGACAGTCTAAGAGGGACCCAGTACTTC. This sequence encodes CASSPVRDSLRGTQYF. The variable domain in full, completed from reference TRBV28 and TRBJ2-5, reads DVKVTQSSRYLVKRTGEKVFLECVQDMDHENMFWYRQDPGLGLRLIYFSYDVKMKEKGDIPEGYSVSREKKERFSLILESASTNQTSMYLCASSPVRDSLRGTQYFGPGTRLLVL.

The V and J genes are TRBV4-1 and TRBJ2-4, with 8 nucleotides matching TRBD1. V lost 3 bases and J lost 4; bases outside the gene matches: 17. The CDR3 has 19 amino acids. Germline loops: CDR1 MGHRA, CDR2 YSYEKL. For the CDR3, the DNA is TGCGCCAGCAGCCAGCCTGGACAGGGAGGCGATAAAATGAAAAACATTCAGTACTTC. This sequence encodes CASSQPGQGGDKMKNIQYF.

The V call is TRBV6-5, the J call TRBJ2-7; D remains unclear. The V and J ends lost 8 bases and 4 bases respectively, with 15 bases between them. The CDR3 consists of 13 residues. Germline V gene sequence: CDR1 MNHEY, CDR2 SVGAGI. The CDR3 loop is CASQLGKYYEQYF. The CDR3, as DNA: TGTGCCAGCCAACTGGGTAAATATTACGAGCAGTACTTC.

The chain couples TRBV7-9 to TRBJ2-5; the D is unclear. Trimming shortened V by 1 base and J by 6 bases, and 12 bases separated the two germline ends. CDR1 and CDR2 (germline): SEHNR, FQNEAQ (reference sequence). The CDR3 runs to 14 residues. The CDR3 DNA reads TGTGCCAGCAGCTTAGTCCCCAACCGCCAGACCCAGTACTTC. It is translated as CASSLVPNRQTQYF.

The V gene is TRBV30, the J gene TRBJ1-4; D not resolved. Germline loops: CDR1 GTSNPN, CDR2 SVGIG (reference sequence). The CDR3 is 14 amino acids. V was cut by 3 bases and J by 9 bases, with 17 bases left in between. The CDR3 protein is CAWSTLEGCKKLFF. DNA of the CDR3: TGTGCCTGGAGCACCCTGGAGGGCTGTAAAAAACTGTTTTTT.

The J gene is TRBJ2-1, the V gene TRBV7-2; TRBD2 is a possible D gene (6 bases). The CDR3 runs to 14 residues. Germline V lookup: CDR1 SGHTA, CDR2 FQGNSA. V shed 1 base and J shed 8 bases, with 12 bases lying between them. CDR3 loop: CASSLVTRNHEQFF. The CDR3 DNA reads as TGTGCCAGCAGCTTAGTGACTAGAAATCATGAGCAGTTCTTC.

Here the CDR3 reads CASSQETGAGELFF. The CDR3, as DNA: TGTGCCAGCAGCCAAGAGACGGGAGCGGGGGAGCTGTTTTTT. The rearrangement uses TRBV4-2 and TRBJ2-2, with a possible D match to TRBD2 (6 bases). With 0 bases removed from V and 8 bases from J, the gap between germline ends came to 10 bases. Germline CDR1 and CDR2: LGHNA and YNFKEQ. The CDR3 spans 14 residues.

This clone was picked up one time. The V and J genes are TRBV19 and TRBJ1-5; D is ambiguous. Germline V gives CDR1 LNHDA, CDR2 SQIVND (reference sequence). This CDR3 is 14 amino acids long. V lost 10 bases and J lost 3, with 16 bases in between. CDR3 sequence: CATSGGPLNQPQHF. The DNA of the CDR3 is TGTGCCACCTCGGGAGGTCCCCTCAATCAGCCCCAGCATTTT.

The sample holds one count of this clone. The chain couples TRBV11-3 to TRBJ2-1; 9 nucleotides line up with TRBD2. Per the germline V gene, CDR1 is SGHNT and CDR2 is YENEEA. The CDR3 covers 16 residues. Unmatched junction bases numbered 14, after V lost 5 bases and J lost 9 bases. The CDR3 protein is CASSQGGAGGRSEQFF. In nucleotides, the CDR3 is TGTGCCAGCAGCCAGGGGGGAGCGGGAGGTCGGAGTGAGCAGTTCTTC.

This clone is a singleton in its sample. The chain links TRBV5-6 to TRBJ2-3; tentative D call: TRBD1 (6 bases). The germline V and J ends were trimmed by 1 base and 1 base, with 13 bases remaining between them. Germline CDR1 is SGHDT and CDR2 is YYEEEE. This CDR3 is 16 amino acids long. The CDR3 DNA sequence: TGTGCCAGCAGCTTGTGGACGGGACAAGGCACAGATACGCAGTATTTT. It yields the protein CASSLWTGQGTDTQYF.